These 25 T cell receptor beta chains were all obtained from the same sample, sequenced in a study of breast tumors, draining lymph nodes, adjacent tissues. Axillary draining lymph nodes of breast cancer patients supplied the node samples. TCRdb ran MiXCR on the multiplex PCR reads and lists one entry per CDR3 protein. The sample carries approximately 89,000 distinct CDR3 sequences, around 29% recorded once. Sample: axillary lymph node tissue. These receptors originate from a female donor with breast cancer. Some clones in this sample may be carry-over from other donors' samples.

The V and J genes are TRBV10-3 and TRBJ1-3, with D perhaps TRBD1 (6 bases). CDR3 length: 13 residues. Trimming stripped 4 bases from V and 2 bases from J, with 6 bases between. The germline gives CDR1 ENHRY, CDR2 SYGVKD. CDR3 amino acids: CAISGGPGNTIYF. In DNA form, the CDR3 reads TGTGCCATCAGTGGGGGGCCTGGAAACACCATATATTTT.

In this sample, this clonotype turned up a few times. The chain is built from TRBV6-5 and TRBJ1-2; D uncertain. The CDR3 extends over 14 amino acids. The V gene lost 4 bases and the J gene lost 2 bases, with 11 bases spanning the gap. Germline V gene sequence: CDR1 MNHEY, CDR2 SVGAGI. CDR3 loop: CASSSMGQNYGYTF. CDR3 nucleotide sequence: TGTGCCAGCAGTTCCATGGGCCAGAACTATGGCTACACCTTC.

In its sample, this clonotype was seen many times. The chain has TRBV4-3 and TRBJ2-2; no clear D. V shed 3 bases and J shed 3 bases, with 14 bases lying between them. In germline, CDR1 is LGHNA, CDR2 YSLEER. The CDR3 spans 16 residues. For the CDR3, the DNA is TGCGCCAGCAGCCAGAGACCCCCACCCTACACCGGGGAGCTGTTTTTT. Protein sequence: CASSQRPPPYTGELFF.

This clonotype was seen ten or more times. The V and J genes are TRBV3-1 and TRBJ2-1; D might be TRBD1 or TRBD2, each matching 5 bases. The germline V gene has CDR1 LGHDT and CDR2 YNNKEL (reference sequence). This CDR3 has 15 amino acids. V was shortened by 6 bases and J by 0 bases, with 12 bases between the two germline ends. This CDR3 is CASSPGPNSYNEQFF. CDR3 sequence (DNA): TGTGCCAGCAGTCCGGGACCTAACTCCTACAATGAGCAGTTCTTC.

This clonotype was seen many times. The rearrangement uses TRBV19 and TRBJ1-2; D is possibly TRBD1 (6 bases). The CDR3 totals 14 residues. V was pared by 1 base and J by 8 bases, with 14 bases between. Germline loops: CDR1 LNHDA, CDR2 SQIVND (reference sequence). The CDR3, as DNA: TGTGCCAGTAGTATAGCAGGGGAGGTAAAAGGCTACACCTTC. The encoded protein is CASSIAGEVKGYTF.

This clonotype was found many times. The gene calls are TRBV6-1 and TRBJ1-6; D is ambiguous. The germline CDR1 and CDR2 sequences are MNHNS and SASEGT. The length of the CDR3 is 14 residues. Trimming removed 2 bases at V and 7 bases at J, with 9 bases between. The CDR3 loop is CASSEQAHNSPLHF. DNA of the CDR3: TGTGCCAGCAGTGAACAGGCTCACAATTCACCCCTCCACTTT.

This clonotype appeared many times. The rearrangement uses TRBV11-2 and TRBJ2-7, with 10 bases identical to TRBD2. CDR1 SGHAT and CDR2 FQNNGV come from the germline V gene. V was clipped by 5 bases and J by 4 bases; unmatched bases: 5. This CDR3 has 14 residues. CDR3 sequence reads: CASSPASGSYEQYF. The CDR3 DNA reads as TGTGCCAGCAGCCCCGCTAGCGGGAGTTACGAGCAGTACTTC.

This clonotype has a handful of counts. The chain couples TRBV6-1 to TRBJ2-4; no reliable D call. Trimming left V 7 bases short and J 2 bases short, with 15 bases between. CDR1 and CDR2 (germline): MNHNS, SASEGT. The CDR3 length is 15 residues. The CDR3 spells CASMSRIGTKNIQYF. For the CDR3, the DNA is TGTGCCAGCATGTCCCGCATAGGTACCAAAAACATTCAGTACTTC.

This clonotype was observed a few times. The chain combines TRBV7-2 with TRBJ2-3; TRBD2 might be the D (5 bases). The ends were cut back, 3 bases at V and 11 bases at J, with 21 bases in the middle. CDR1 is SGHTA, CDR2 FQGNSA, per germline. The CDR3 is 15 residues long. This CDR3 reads CASSFSGYSYNEQYF. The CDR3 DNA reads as TGTGCCAGCAGCTTCAGCGGATACTCCTACAATGAGCAGTATTTT.

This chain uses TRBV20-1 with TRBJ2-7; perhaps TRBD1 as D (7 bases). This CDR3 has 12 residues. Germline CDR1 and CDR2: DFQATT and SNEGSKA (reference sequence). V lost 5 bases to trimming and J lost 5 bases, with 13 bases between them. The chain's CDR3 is CSAAGQFNEQYF. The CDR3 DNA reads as TGCAGTGCTGCGGGACAGTTCAACGAGCAGTACTTC.

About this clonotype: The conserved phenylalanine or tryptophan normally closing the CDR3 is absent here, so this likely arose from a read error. CDR3 region: CASREIGVKGYGYTS. The CDR3 DNA sequence: TGTGCCAGCAGGGAAATAGGGGTGAAGGGCTATGGCTACACCTCC. The chain employs TRBV5-6 and TRBJ1-2; tentative D call: TRBD1 (5 bases). Trimming took 5 bases from V and 4 from J, leaving 18 bases between them. This CDR3 contains 15 residues. Germline CDR1 SGHDT, CDR2 YYEEEE.

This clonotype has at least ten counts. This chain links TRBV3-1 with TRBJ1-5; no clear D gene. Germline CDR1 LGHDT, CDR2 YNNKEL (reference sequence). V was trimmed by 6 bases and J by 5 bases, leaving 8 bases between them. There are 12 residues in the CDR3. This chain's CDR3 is CASSHKDQPQHF. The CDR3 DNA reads TGTGCCAGCAGTCATAAAGATCAGCCCCAGCATTTT. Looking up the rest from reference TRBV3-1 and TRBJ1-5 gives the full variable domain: DTAVSQTPKYLVTQMGNDKSIKCEQNLGHDTMYWYKQDSKKFLKIMFSYNNKELIINETVPNRFSPKSPDKAHLNLHINSLELGDSAVYFCASSHKDQPQHFGDGTRLSIL.

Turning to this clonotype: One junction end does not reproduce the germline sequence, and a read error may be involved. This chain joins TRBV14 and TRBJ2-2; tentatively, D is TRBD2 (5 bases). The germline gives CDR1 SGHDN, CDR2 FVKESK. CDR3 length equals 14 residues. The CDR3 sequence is CASSQVYTPGELFF. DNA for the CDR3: TGTGCCAGCAGCCAAGTTTATACGCCCGGGGAGCTCTTTTTT.

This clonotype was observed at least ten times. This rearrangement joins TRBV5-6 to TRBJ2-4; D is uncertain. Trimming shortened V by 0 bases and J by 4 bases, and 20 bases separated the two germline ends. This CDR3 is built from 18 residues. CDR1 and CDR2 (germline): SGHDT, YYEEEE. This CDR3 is CASSLALGLGDQKNIQYF. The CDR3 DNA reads TGTGCCAGCAGCTTGGCCCTCGGCCTGGGCGACCAAAAAAACATTCAGTACTTC. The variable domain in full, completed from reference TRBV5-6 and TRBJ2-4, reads DAGVTQSPTHLIKTRGQQVTLRCSPKSGHDTVSWYQQALGQGPQFIFQYYEEEERQRGNFPDRFSGHQFPNYSSELNVNALLLGDSALYLCASSLALGLGDQKNIQYFGAGTRLSVL.

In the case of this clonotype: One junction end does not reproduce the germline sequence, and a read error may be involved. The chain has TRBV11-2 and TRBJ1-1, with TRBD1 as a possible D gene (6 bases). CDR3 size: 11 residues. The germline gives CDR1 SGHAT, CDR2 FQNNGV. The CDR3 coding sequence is TGTGCCGGCAGCAGGGGAACTGAAGCTTTCTTT. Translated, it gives CAGSRGTEAFF.

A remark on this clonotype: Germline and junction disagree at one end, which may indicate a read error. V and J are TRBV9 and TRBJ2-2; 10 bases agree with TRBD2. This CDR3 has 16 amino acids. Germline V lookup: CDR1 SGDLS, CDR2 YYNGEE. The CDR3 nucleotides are TGTGCCAGCAGCTCAAGGACTAGCGGAAACACCGGGGAGATGTTTTTC. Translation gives CASSSRTSGNTGEMFF.

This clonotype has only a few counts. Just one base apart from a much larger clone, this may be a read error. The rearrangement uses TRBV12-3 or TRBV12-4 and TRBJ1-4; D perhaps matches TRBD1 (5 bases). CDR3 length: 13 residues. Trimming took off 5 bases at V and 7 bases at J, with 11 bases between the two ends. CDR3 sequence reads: CASSNGGFEKLFF. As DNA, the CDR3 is TGTGCCAGCAGTAACGGGGGTTTTGAAAAACTGTTTTTT.

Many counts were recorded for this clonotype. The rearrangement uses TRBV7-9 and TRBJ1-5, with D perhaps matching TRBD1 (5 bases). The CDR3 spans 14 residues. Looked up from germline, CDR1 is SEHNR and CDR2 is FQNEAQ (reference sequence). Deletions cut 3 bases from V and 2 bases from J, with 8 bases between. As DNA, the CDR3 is TGTGCCAGCAGCTTGGGGGAACGCAATCAGCCCCAGCATTTT. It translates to CASSLGERNQPQHF.

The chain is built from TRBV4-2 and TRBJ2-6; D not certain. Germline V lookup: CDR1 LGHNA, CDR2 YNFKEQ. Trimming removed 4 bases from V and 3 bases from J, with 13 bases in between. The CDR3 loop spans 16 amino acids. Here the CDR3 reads CASSPDSGFGANVLTF. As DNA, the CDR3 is TGTGCCAGCAGCCCAGACTCCGGATTTGGGGCCAACGTCCTGACTTTC.

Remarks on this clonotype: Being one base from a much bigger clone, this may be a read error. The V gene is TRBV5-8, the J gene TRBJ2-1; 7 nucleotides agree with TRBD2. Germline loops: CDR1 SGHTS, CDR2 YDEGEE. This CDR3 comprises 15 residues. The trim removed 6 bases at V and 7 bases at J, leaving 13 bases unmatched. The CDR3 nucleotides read TGTGCCAGCACTTCTAGGACTACCGGGAGGAATGAGCAGTTCTTC. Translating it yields CASTSRTTGRNEQFF.

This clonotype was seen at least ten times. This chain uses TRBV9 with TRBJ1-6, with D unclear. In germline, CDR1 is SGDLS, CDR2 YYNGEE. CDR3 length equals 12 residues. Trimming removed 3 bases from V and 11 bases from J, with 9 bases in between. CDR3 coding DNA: TGTGCCAGCAGCGGAGGTCGGCCACCCCTCCACTTT. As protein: CASSGGRPPLHF. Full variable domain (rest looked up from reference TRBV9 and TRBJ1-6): DSGVTQTPKHLITATGQRVTLRCSPRSGDLSVYWYQQSLDQGLQFLIQYYNGEERAKGNILERFSAQQFPDLHSELNLSSLELGDSALYFCASSGGRPPLHFGNGTRLTVT.

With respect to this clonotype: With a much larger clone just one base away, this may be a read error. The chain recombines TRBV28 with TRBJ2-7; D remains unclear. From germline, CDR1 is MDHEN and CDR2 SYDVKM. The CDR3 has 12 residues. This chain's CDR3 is CASSQAGYGQYF. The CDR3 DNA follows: TGTGCCAGCAGTCAAGCAGGCTACGGGCAGTACTTC.

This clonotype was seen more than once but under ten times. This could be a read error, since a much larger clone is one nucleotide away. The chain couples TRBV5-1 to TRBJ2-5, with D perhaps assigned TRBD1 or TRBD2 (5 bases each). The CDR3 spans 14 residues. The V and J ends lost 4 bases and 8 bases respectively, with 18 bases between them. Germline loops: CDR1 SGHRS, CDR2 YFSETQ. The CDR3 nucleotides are TGCGCCAGCAGCCTGGCGGTAGCCTGGGACACCCAGTACTTC. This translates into CASSLAVAWDTQYF.

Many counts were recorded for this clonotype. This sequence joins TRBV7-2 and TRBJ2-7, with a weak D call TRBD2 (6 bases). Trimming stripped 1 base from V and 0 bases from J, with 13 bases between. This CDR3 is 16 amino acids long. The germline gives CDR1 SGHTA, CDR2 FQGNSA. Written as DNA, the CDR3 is TGTGCCAGCAGCTTAGGGTTTAGCGGTATCTCCTACGAGCAGTACTTC. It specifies CASSLGFSGISYEQYF.

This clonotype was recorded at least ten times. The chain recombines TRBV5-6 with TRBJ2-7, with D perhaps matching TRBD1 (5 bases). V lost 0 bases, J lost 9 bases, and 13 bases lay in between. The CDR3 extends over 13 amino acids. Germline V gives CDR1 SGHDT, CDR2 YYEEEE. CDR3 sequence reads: CASSLGQMRGQYF. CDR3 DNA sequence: TGTGCCAGCAGCTTGGGACAGATGCGCGGGCAGTACTTC.